This T cell receptor beta chain was recorded in a study of T cell responses to AZD1222 COVID-19 vaccine. Study-level findings and limits: Clonal diversity was possibly underestimated; the donors were predominantly white British and more often female. Reportedly, close to half of spike-specific TCRs are directed against unmutated variant regions. In all cases, repertoires were sampled only after the peak T cell response.

Germline values: CDR1 SGHRS, CDR2 YFSETQ. V was pared by 0 bases and J by 2 bases, with 14 bases between. The CDR3 has 16 amino acids. Clones were sequenced by immunoSEQ multiplex PCR, and TCRdb holds only the in-frame ones, with some missing. In the table there are around 160,000 clones, more than 70% of which are singletons. This clone was seen just once. Antigen unknown. The sample consisted of peripheral blood, taken on day 0 of AZD1222 vaccination. This chain joins TRBV5-1 and TRBJ1-2, with a tentative D call TRBD1 (5 bases). The sequence came from an adult in good health. The CDR3 protein is CASSLDPARTNYGYTF. Here the CDR3 DNA reads TGCGCCAGCAGCTTGGACCCAGCAAGGACAAACTATGGCTACACCTTC.